Presented here are 12 T cell receptor beta chains from one specimen sequenced in a study of cytomegalovirus exposure and HLA in healthy donors. Primers for the PCR totalled 60 Vbeta and 13 Jbeta. Data came from immunoSEQ multiplex PCR; TCRdb stores just in-frame clones and leaves some out. The sample has approximately 100,000 clones; about four fifths are singletons. Sequencing input: PBMCs. Every receptor here comes from a young woman in good health and CMV-seronegative.

This chain uses TRBV7-2 with TRBJ2-5; 7 bases agree with TRBD2. Germline V gene data show CDR1 as SGHTA and CDR2 as FQGNSA. CDR3 size: 17 residues. The V and J ends lost 0 bases and 2 bases, in that order; junction bases with no gene match: 9. The CDR3 region has the DNA TGTGCCAGCAGCTTAGCCTGGGGGGGTCAGCAACAAGAGACCCAGTACTTC. It specifies CASSLAWGGQQQETQYF.

The chain has TRBV5-1 and TRBJ2-3; 11 nucleotides align to TRBD2. The germline CDR1 and CDR2 sequences are SGHRS and YFSETQ. The CDR3 runs 18 residues. After removal of 3 bases from V and 4 bases from J, the junction contained 13 bases not matched to a gene. For the CDR3, the DNA is TGCGCCAGCAGCTGGAAACTAGCGGGAGAAAGTGTGGCAGATACGCAGTATTTT. Amino acid sequence: CASSWKLAGESVADTQYF. Supplemented by reference TRBV5-1 and TRBJ2-3, the full variable domain reads KAGVTQTPRYLIKTRGQQVTLSCSPISGHRSVSWYQQTPGQGLQFLFEYFSETQRNKGNFPGRFSGRQFSNSRSEMNVSTLELGDSALYLCASSWKLAGESVADTQYFGPGTRLTVL.

This clone was seen a single time. The chain has TRBV14 and TRBJ1-1; D may be TRBD1 (5 bases). The CDR3 contains 16 residues. Germline CDR1 and CDR2: SGHDN and FVKESK. Trimming took off 4 bases at V and 5 bases at J, with 20 bases between the two ends. DNA for the CDR3: TGTGCCAGCAGCCCCCTTCTGGCCGGAGGGGCGACTGAAGCTTTCTTT. Translating gives CASSPLLAGGATEAFF. The complete variable domain, with remaining parts taken from reference TRBV14 and TRBJ1-1, reads EAGVTQFPSHSVIEKGQTVTLRCDPISGHDNLYWYRRVMGKEIKFLLHFVKESKQDESGMPNNRFLAERTGGTYSTLKVQPAELEDSGVYFCASSPLLAGGATEAFFGQGTRLTVV.

This chain uses TRBV11-3 with TRBJ1-1; TRBD1 is a possible D gene (5 bases). Germline-derived CDR1 and CDR2 are SGHNT and YENEEA. The CDR3 is made up of 13 amino acids. V was cut by 2 bases and J by 1 base, with 5 bases left in between. The CDR3 reads CASSLQGNTEAFF. CDR3 nucleotides: TGTGCCAGCAGCTTACAGGGGAACACTGAAGCTTTCTTT.

The rearrangement uses TRBV29-1 and TRBJ2-1; 10 nucleotides align to TRBD2. Germline V lookup: CDR1 SQVTM, CDR2 ANQGSEA. Germline trimming cut 6 bases from V and 5 bases from J; bases unmatched to any gene: 10. The CDR3 spans 15 residues. DNA for the CDR3: TGCAGCGTCCGTCTAGCGGGAGTACTCGACAATGAGCAGTTCTTC. This sequence encodes CSVRLAGVLDNEQFF.

This clone was seen a single time. This sequence joins TRBV28 and TRBJ2-3, with D tentatively TRBD1 (6 bases). This CDR3 region has 15 residues. Germline CDR1 and CDR2: MDHEN and SYDVKM. The V gene lost 4 bases and the J gene lost 4 bases, with 15 bases spanning the gap. CDR3: CASSSGTLGADTQYF. DNA of the CDR3: TGTGCCAGCAGTTCCGGGACACTGGGTGCAGATACGCAGTATTTT.

The rearrangement joins TRBV5-1 to TRBJ1-1; TRBD1 agrees at 7 bases. The CDR3 contains 16 residues. Germline assignment: CDR1 SGHRS and CDR2 YFSETQ. Trimming at V came to 0 bases and at J to 0 bases, leaving 5 bases not matched to a gene. In DNA form, the CDR3 reads TGCGCCAGCAGCTTGGGACAGGGCCTGATGAACACTGAAGCTTTCTTT. Amino acids: CASSLGQGLMNTEAFF.

This clone was found a few times. One end of the junction is discordant with germline, which a read error may explain. The chain has TRBV7-9 and TRBJ2-3; TRBD1 matches 7 bases. CDR1 and CDR2 (germline): SEHNR, FQNEAQ (reference sequence). The CDR3 consists of 12 residues. The CDR3 DNA sequence: TGTTCCAGCAGCCCTCGGGACAGTCCGCAGTATTTT. It encodes CSSSPRDSPQYF.

The chain joins TRBV11-2 to TRBJ2-7; weak D call: TRBD2 (5 bases). Germline-derived CDR1 and CDR2 are SGHAT and FQNNGV. The CDR3 runs to 15 residues. V was pared by 4 bases and J by 4 bases, with 17 bases between. The CDR3 region is CASSSPFETTYEQYF. In nucleotides, the CDR3 is TGTGCCAGCAGCTCCCCTTTCGAGACTACATACGAGCAGTACTTC. The full variable domain, in which reference TRBV11-2 and TRBJ2-7 provide the parts outside the CDR3, is EAGVAQSPRYKIIEKRQSVAFWCNPISGHATLYWYQQILGQGPKLLIQFQNNGVVDDSQLPKDRFSAERLKGVDSTLKIQPAKLEDSAVYLCASSSPFETTYEQYFGPGTRLTVT.

This CDR3 reads CASSVAGLAGVASEQFF. The CDR3 DNA reads TGTGCCAGCAGCGTAGCAGGACTAGCGGGAGTAGCTAGTGAGCAGTTCTTC. The V call is TRBV9, the J call TRBJ2-1, with TRBD2 matching over 13 bases. Looked up from germline, CDR1 is SGDLS and CDR2 is YYNGEE. J was trimmed by 9 bases and V by 0 bases; bases with no gene match: 9. The CDR3 extends over 17 amino acids.

V gene TRBV7-2 combines with J gene TRBJ1-3, with no clear D. V was clipped by 6 bases and J by 0 bases, with 12 bases between them. CDR1 SGHTA and CDR2 FQGNSA come from the germline V gene. The CDR3 spans 15 residues. The CDR3 DNA sequence: TGTGCCAGCAGTTTTTACGGTACCTCTGGAAACACCATATATTTT. It codes for CASSFYGTSGNTIYF.

The chain couples TRBV5-5 to TRBJ2-1; the match to TRBD2 covers 8 bases. This CDR3 has 14 amino acids. Germline lookup yields CDR1 SGHKS and CDR2 YYEKEE (reference sequence). V lost 3 bases, J lost 6 bases, and 5 bases stayed unmatched. The CDR3 DNA is TGTGCCAGCAGCTCCGGGACTAGAATCAATGAGCAGTTCTTC. It translates to CASSSGTRINEQFF.